This T cell receptor (beta chain) was found in a study of blood T cell repertoires in COVID-19. The germline V gene has CDR1 SGHTA and CDR2 FQGTGA. Trimming stripped 1 base from V and 7 bases from J, with 14 bases between. The CDR3 totals 16 residues. TCRdb's table, derived via immunoSEQ multiplex PCR, lists solely in-frame clones and lacks some. The sample includes about 160,000 clones, around four fifths seen only once; the top ten take roughly 4%. This chain connects TRBV7-3 to TRBJ1-6; D unclear. The sequenced material came from PBMCs or T cells enriched from blood (not recorded which). This receptor was taken from a woman aged 50 to 65 in a cohort exposed to, infected with or recovered from COVID-19 (not recorded which). The CDR3 reads CASSLMARAGNSPLHF. CDR3 nucleotides: TGTGCCAGCAGCTTAATGGCACGAGCGGGGAATTCACCCCTCCACTTT.